The 7 T cell receptor beta chains below were found in one sample sequenced in a study of monozygotic twins with inflammatory bowel disease. From its re-call of the 5' RACE reads, TCRdb lists each CDR3 protein once, without DNA. The listing contains approximately 210,000 distinct CDR3 sequences. Material: blood. These receptors came from a human donor with ulcerative colitis or Crohn's disease, or a healthy co-twin of an affected twin (not recorded which).

The CDR3 reads CASSPEPIQGRNEQYF. The chain recombines TRBV12-3 or TRBV12-4 with TRBJ2-7; TCRdb calls TRBD1, which cannot be checked without DNA. The CDR3 is 16 amino acids.

The V call is TRBV29-1, the J call TRBJ2-5; the D gene TCRdb calls, TRBD2, cannot be checked with no DNA. Germline-derived CDR1 and CDR2 are SQVTM and ANQGSEA. The CDR3 consists of 15 residues. The chain's CDR3 is CSVSPGTSGSETQYF.

The chain carries TRBV2 and TRBJ1-6; as DNA is missing, the TRBD1 call by TCRdb cannot be tested. CDR3 length equals 14 residues. Germline V gives CDR1 SNHLY, CDR2 FYNNEI. The CDR3 spells CASSETGANSPLHF.

The CDR3 sequence: CASSLNDGVEDYGYTF. V and J are TRBV7-6 and TRBJ1-2. Germline V gene data show CDR1 as SGHVS and CDR2 as FNYEAQ. This CDR3 contains 16 residues.

This chain links TRBV7-9 with TRBJ2-3; TCRdb calls TRBD2, which cannot be checked without DNA. The CDR3 has 13 amino acids. Germline values: CDR1 SEHNR, CDR2 FQNEAQ (reference sequence). This CDR3 is CASSLGGPDTQYF.

This chain joins TRBV7-3 and TRBJ2-2. Germline V CDR1 and CDR2: SGHTA, FQGTGA. This CDR3 is 15 amino acids long. The CDR3: CASSLNAFGTGELFF.

This rearrangement joins TRBV7-2 to TRBJ2-5. There are 13 residues in the CDR3. Germline CDR1 reads SGHTA; CDR2 reads FQGNSA. This CDR3 reads CASRPYMEETQYF. The entire variable domain, with the rest obtained from reference TRBV7-2 and TRBJ2-5, is as follows: GAGVSQSPSNKVTEKGKDVELRCDPISGHTALYWYRQSLGQGLEFLIYFQGNSAPDKSGLPSDRFSAERTGGSVSTLTIQRTQQEDSAVYLCASRPYMEETQYFGPGTRLLVL.